The 14 T cell receptor beta chains in this list originate from one sample, sequenced in a study of T cell repertoires in cytomegalovirus infection. No cognate antigen is known for these TCRs. TCRdb analysed the reads with MiXCR anew, one entry per CDR3 protein. The sample consists of hundreds of thousands of distinct CDR3 sequences, roughly 30% of them appearing once. The source was cultured CD8+ T cells from PBMCs, collected from culture after CMV antigen stimulation. Receptors were obtained from a human donor in good health (CMV status not recorded). Some clones in this sample may be carry-over from other donors' samples.

The chain carries TRBV6-1 and TRBJ2-3; D might be TRBD2 (7 bases). The CDR3 is 24 residues long. With 7 bases removed from V and 2 bases from J, the gap between germline ends came to 43 bases. Germline V gene data show CDR1 as MNHNS and CDR2 as SASEGT. CDR3 in amino acids: CASTPELSGHRDGGPPQHTDTQYF. The CDR3 DNA sequence: TGTGCCAGCACCCCCGAACTCAGCGGGCACCGAGACGGGGGGCCACCACAGCACACAGATACGCAGTATTTT.

The table lists this clonotype with many counts. The chain couples TRBV7-2 to TRBJ2-7; D is uncertain. The germline V gene has CDR1 SGHTA and CDR2 FQGNSA. V dropped 5 bases and J dropped 0 bases, with 11 bases sitting between them. CDR3 length: 14 amino acids. The chain's CDR3 is CASSIDGASYEQYF. CDR3 nucleotides: TGTGCCAGCAGCATAGACGGAGCCTCCTACGAGCAGTACTTC.

The rearrangement joins TRBV2 to TRBJ1-2; 8 bases line up with TRBD1. The CDR3 totals 12 residues. Germline values: CDR1 SNHLY, CDR2 FYNNEI. The CDR3 region has the DNA TGTGCGGTCGAGGACAGGGCCCTGGGGGTGACCTTC. Translation gives CAVEDRALGVTF.

This clonotype was counted at least ten times. The chain employs TRBV6-1 and TRBJ1-1; 9 nucleotides align to TRBD1. The germline gives CDR1 MNHNS, CDR2 SASEGT. V gave up 6 bases and J gave up 0 bases; unmatched junction bases: 5. The CDR3 runs 15 residues. CDR3: CASRKGTGMNTEAFF. The CDR3 bases are TGTGCCAGCAGGAAGGGGACAGGGATGAACACTGAAGCTTTCTTT.

Many counts were recorded for this clonotype. The gene calls are TRBV11-2 and TRBJ1-1; D possibly corresponds to TRBD1 (5 bases). The CDR3 extends over 20 amino acids. Between the trimmed V and J ends, which lost 2 bases and 0 bases, there was a span of 25 bases. Germline V gives CDR1 SGHAT, CDR2 FQNNGV. For the CDR3, the DNA is TGTGCCAGCAGCTTACAACGGTATGCCCGGGCTGGGACCTTGAACACTGAAGCTTTCTTT. As protein: CASSLQRYARAGTLNTEAFF.

The sample holds a few counts of this clonotype. This rearrangement joins TRBV7-3 to TRBJ2-2; possibly TRBD1 or TRBD2 for D (5 bases each). Germline lookup yields CDR1 SGHTA and CDR2 FQGTGA. V lost 5 bases to trimming and J lost 7 bases, with 17 bases between them. This CDR3 is 15 amino acids long. The DNA for the CDR3 is TGTGCCAGCAGCCCCGGGGCCGATGAAAGCGGGGAGCTGTTTTTT. Protein: CASSPGADESGELFF. The full variable domain, its missing parts supplied by reference TRBV7-3 and TRBJ2-2, is GAGVSQTPSNKVTEKGKYVELRCDPISGHTALYWYRQSLGQGPEFLIYFQGTGAADDSGLPNDRFFAVRPEGSVSTLKIQRTERGDSAVYLCASSPGADESGELFFGEGSRLTVL.

The V gene is TRBV12-3 or TRBV12-4, the J gene TRBJ2-1, with TRBD1 matching 8 bases. Trimming removed 4 bases from V and 8 bases from J; junction bases left unmatched: 7. This CDR3 has 14 residues. The CDR3 here is CASSSDRDTDEQFF. In DNA, the CDR3 is TGTGCCAGCAGTTCGGACAGGGATACGGATGAGCAGTTCTTC.

This sequence joins TRBV27 and TRBJ2-7, with a possible D match to TRBD1 (5 bases). V was shortened by 7 bases and J by 2 bases, with 15 bases between the two germline ends. In germline, CDR1 is MNHEY, CDR2 SMNVEV (reference sequence). This CDR3 is built from 14 residues. This CDR3 is CASTPRDGTYEQYF. The CDR3 nucleotides read TGTGCCAGCACTCCCAGGGATGGTACCTACGAGCAGTACTTC.

J is TRBJ2-3 and V is TRBV7-9, with D perhaps given as TRBD1 or TRBD2 (5 bases each). The length of the CDR3 is 18 residues. V was trimmed by 4 bases and J by 2 bases, leaving 22 bases between them. CDR1 is SEHNR and CDR2 is FQNEAQ in the germline V gene (reference sequence). CDR3: CASSSTTGTKYPTDTQYF. The CDR3 DNA is TGTGCCAGCAGCTCCACCACCGGGACGAAATATCCCACAGATACGCAGTATTTT.

The table lists this clonotype with many counts. This chain uses TRBV12-3 or TRBV12-4 with TRBJ1-2; possible D gene TRBD1, 6 bases. The V end was cut by 6 bases, the J end by 4 bases, with 12 bases between. This CDR3 has 13 amino acids. CDR3 protein: CASSLRGPYGYTF. CDR3 sequence (DNA): TGTGCCAGCAGCCTCAGGGGTCCCTATGGCTACACCTTC.

The gene calls are TRBV27 and TRBJ1-1; D perhaps matches TRBD1 (5 bases). From germline, CDR1 is MNHEY and CDR2 SMNVEV (reference sequence). Trimming cost V 0 bases and J 4 bases, with 9 bases left between them. The CDR3 runs to 14 residues. CDR3 sequence: CASSLSGAGTEAFF. CDR3 bases: TGTGCCAGCAGTTTATCCGGGGCGGGCACTGAAGCTTTCTTT.

This clonotype turned up a few times. The chain recombines TRBV6-6 with TRBJ2-3; D may match TRBD1 or TRBD2 (5 bases each). V was trimmed by 5 bases and J by 7 bases, leaving 19 bases between them. Germline assignment: CDR1 MNHNY and CDR2 SVGAGI (reference sequence). The CDR3 runs to 15 residues. This CDR3 reads CASSNQPGPHNTQYF. CDR3 sequence (DNA): TGTGCCAGCAGTAATCAACCGGGACCCCACAATACGCAGTATTTT.

This clonotype turned up a few times. The chain uses TRBV2 and TRBJ1-5; 11 bases align to TRBD1. CDR3 size: 16 residues. J gave up 5 bases and V 7 bases, and 10 bases lay outside the gene matches. CDR1 and CDR2 (germline): SNHLY, FYNNEI. The CDR3 is CASNKGTGGIDQPQHF. DNA for the CDR3: TGTGCCAGCAACAAAGGGACAGGGGGTATCGATCAGCCCCAGCATTTT.

This clonotype was counted between two and nine times. V usage is TRBV12-5 and J usage is TRBJ1-2; unclear D gene. The CDR3 has 16 amino acids. Deletions cut 1 base from V and 5 bases from J, with 17 bases between. Germline V gene lookup returns CDR1 LGHNT and CDR2 FRNRAP. CDR3 amino acids: CASGLGSSLTPYGYTF. CDR3 bases: TGTGCTAGTGGTTTGGGGAGTAGCCTAACCCCTTATGGCTACACCTTC. The full variable domain, rest sourced from reference TRBV12-5 and TRBJ1-2, is DARVTQTPRHKVTEMGQEVTMRCQPILGHNTVFWYRQTMMQGLELLAYFRNRAPLDDSGMPKDRFSAEMPDATLATLKIQPSEPRDSAVYFCASGLGSSLTPYGYTFGSGTRLTVV.